This T cell receptor beta chain was sequenced in a study of T cell responses to AZD1222 COVID-19 vaccine. Method: immunoSEQ multiplex PCR; TCRdb's copy keeps in-frame clones and lacks some. The repertoire holds under 200,000 clones, with 88% as singletons. The V end was cut by 9 bases, the J end by 2 bases, with 14 bases between. This CDR3 has 13 amino acids. CDR1 is MDHEN and CDR2 is SYDVKM in the germline V gene. The sample here was peripheral blood, taken 28 days after the second AZD1222 dose. This TCR came from an adult who received the AZD1222 COVID-19 vaccine. The rearrangement links TRBV28 to TRBJ2-7; tentatively, D is TRBD1 or TRBD2 (5 bases each). The CDR3, as DNA: TGTGCCAGTAGCGAGGGGTCCCCCTACGAGCAGTACTTC. Encoded protein: CASSEGSPYEQYF.